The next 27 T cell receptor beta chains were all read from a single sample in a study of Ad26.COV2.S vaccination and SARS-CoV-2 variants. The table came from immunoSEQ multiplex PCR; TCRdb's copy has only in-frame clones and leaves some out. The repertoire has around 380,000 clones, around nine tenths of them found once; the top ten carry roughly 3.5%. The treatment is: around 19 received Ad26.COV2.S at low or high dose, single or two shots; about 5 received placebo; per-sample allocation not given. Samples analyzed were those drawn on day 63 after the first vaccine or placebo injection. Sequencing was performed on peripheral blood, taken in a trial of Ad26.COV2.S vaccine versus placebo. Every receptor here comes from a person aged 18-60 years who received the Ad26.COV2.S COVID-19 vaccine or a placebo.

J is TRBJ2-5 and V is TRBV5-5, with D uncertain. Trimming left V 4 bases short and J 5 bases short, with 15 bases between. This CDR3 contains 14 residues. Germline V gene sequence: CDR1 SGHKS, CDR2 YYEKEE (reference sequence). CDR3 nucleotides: TGTGCCAGCAGCATACTATGGGTCAGCGAGACCCAGTACTTC. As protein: CASSILWVSETQYF.

The DNA for the CDR3 is TGCGCCAGCAGCCAAGAAGCCGAGGGGGGAGGCTACACCTTC. This translates into CASSQEAEGGGYTF. V is TRBV4-3 and J is TRBJ1-2, with D possibly being TRBD1 (6 bases). This CDR3 comprises 14 residues. Germline CDR1 reads LGHNA; CDR2 reads YSLEER. Trimming removed 0 bases at V and 8 bases at J, with 13 bases between.

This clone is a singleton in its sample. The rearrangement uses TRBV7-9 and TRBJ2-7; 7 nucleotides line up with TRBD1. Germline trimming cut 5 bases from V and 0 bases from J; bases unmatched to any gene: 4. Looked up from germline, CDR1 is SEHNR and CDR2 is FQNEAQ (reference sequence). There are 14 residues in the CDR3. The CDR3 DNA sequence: TGTGCCAGCAGCCCCCGGGACAGCTCCTACGAGCAGTACTTC. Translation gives CASSPRDSSYEQYF.

The CDR3 DNA reads as TGCGCCAGCAGCTTGGCCGCAGGGCGTAATGAAAAACTGTTTTTT. Protein: CASSLAAGRNEKLFF. The chain has TRBV5-1 and TRBJ1-4; D is possibly TRBD1 (5 bases). The CDR3 contains 15 residues. Trimming took 0 bases from V and 4 from J, leaving 10 bases between them. Per germline, CDR1 SGHRS and CDR2 YFSETQ.

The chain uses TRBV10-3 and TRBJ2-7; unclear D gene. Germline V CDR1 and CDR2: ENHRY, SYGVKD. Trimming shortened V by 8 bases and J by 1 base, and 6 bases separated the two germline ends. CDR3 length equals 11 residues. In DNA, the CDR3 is TGTGCCATCGGAAGTTCCTACGAGCAGTACTTC. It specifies CAIGSSYEQYF.

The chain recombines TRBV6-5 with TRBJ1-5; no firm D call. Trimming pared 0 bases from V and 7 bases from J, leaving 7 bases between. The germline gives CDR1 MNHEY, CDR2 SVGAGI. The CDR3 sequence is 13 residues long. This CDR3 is CASSYSSRQPQHF. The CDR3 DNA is TGTGCCAGCAGTTACTCATCGCGGCAGCCCCAGCATTTT.

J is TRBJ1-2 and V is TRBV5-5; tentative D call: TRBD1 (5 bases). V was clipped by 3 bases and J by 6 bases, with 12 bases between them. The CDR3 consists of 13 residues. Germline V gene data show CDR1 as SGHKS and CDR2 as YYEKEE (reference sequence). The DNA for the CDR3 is TGTGCCAGCAGCTGGACCAGGGTTGATGGCTACACCTTC. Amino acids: CASSWTRVDGYTF.

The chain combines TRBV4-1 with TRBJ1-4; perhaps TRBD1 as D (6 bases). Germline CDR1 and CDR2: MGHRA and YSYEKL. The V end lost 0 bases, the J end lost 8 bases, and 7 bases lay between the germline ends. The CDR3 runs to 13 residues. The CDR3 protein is CASSQERGEKLFF. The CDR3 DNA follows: TGCGCCAGCAGCCAAGAGAGGGGGGAAAAACTGTTTTTT.

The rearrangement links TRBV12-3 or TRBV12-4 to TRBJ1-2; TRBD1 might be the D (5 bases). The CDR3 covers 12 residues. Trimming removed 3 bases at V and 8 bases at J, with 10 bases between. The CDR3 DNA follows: TGTGCCAGCAGTTTGCAGGGCGAGGGCTACACCTTC. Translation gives CASSLQGEGYTF.

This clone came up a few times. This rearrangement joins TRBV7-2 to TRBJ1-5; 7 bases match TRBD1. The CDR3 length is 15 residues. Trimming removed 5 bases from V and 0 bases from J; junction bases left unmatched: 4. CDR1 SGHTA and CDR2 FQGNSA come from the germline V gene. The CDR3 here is CASSAGTDSNQPQHF. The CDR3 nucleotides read TGTGCCAGCAGCGCCGGGACAGATAGCAATCAGCCCCAGCATTTT.

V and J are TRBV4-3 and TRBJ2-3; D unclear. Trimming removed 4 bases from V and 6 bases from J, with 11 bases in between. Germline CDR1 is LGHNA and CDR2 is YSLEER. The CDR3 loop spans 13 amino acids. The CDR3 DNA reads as TGCGCCAGCAGCCTACAAAATTGGGATACGCAGTATTTT. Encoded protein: CASSLQNWDTQYF.

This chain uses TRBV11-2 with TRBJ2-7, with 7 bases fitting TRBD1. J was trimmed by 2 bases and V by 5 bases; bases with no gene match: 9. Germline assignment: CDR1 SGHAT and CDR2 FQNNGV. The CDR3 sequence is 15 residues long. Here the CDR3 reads CASSRTGEGAYEQYF. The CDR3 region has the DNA TGTGCCAGCAGCCGCACAGGGGAAGGGGCCTACGAGCAGTACTTC.

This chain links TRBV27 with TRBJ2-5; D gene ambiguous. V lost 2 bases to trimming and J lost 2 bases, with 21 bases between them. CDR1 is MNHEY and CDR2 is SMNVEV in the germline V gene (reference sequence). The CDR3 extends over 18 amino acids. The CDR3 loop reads CASSLDSRRRSVQETQYF. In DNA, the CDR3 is TGTGCCAGCAGTTTAGATTCGCGTCGGCGCTCCGTTCAAGAGACCCAGTACTTC.

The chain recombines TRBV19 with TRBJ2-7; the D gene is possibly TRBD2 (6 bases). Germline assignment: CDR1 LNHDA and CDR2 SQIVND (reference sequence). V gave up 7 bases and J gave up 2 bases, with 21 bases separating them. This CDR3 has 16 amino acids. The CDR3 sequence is CASTQGGGDSTYEQYF. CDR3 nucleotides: TGTGCCAGTACCCAGGGAGGAGGGGACTCGACCTACGAGCAGTACTTC.

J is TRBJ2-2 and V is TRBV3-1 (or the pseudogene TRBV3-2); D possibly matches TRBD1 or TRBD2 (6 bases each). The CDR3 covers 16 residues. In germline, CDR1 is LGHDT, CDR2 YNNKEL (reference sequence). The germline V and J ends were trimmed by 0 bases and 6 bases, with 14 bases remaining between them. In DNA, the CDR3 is TGTGCCAGCAGCCAAGATCGGGGGCTAGGTGCCGGGGAGCTGTTTTTT. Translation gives CASSQDRGLGAGELFF.

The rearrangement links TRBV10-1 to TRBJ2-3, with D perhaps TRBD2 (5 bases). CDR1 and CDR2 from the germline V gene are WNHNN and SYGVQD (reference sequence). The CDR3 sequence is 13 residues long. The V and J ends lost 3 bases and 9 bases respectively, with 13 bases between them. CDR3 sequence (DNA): TGCGCCAGCAGTGACCCCGGCGGAGGAACGCAGTATTTT. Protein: CASSDPGGGTQYF.

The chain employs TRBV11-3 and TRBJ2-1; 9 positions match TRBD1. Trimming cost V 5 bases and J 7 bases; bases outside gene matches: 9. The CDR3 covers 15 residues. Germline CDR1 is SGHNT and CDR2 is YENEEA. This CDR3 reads CASSPPGQGRNEQFF. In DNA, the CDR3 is TGTGCCAGCAGCCCCCCGGGACAGGGAAGGAATGAGCAGTTCTTC.

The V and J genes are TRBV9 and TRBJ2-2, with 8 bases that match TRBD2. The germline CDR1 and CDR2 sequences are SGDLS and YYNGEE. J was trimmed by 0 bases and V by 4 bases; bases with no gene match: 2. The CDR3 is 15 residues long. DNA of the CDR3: TGTGCCAGCAGCAAGACTAGCGCGAACACCGGGGAGCTGTTTTTT. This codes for CASSKTSANTGELFF.

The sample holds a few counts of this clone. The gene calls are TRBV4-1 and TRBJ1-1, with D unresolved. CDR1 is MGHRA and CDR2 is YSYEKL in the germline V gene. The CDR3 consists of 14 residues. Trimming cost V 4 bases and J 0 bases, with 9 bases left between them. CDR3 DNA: TGCGCCAGCAGCCCAATGTTCATGAACACTGAAGCTTTCTTT. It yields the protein CASSPMFMNTEAFF.

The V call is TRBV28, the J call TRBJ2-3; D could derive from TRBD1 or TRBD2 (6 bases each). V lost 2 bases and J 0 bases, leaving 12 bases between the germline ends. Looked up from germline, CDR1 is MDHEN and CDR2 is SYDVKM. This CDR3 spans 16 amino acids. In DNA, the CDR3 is TGTGCCAGCAGTTTAGCGGGACATACTAGCACAGATACGCAGTATTTT. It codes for CASSLAGHTSTDTQYF.

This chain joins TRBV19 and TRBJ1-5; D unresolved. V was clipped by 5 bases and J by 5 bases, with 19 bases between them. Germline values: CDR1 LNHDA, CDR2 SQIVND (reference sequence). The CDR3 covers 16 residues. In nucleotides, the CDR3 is TGTGCCAGTAGTGGGTGGGCCAAAGGCTCTCATCAGCCCCAGCATTTT. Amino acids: CASSGWAKGSHQPQHF.

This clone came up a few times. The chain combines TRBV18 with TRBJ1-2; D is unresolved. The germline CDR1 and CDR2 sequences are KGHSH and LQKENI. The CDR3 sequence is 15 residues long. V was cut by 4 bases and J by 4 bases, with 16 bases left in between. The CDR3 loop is CASSRGLREGYGYTF. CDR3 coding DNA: TGTGCCAGCTCACGAGGCCTCCGGGAGGGCTATGGCTACACCTTC. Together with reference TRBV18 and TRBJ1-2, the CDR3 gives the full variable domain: NAGVMQNPRHLVRRRGQEARLRCSPMKGHSHVYWYRQLPEEGLKFMVYLQKENIIDESGMPKERFSAEFPKEGPSILRIQQVVRGDSAAYFCASSRGLREGYGYTFGSGTRLTVV.

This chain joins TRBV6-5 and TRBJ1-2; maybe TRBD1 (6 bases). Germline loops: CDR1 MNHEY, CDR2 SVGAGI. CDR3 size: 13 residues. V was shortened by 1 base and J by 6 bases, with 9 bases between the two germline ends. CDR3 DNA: TGTGCCAGCAGTTACTTTTCAGGGGATGGCTACACCTTC. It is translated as CASSYFSGDGYTF.

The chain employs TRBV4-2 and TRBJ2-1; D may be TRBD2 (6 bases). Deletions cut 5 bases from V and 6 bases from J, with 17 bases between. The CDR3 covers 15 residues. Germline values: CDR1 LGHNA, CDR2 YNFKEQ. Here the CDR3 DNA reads TGTGCCAGCAGCTCGGAGGGACTTCCCCCCAATGAGCAGTTCTTC. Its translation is CASSSEGLPPNEQFF.

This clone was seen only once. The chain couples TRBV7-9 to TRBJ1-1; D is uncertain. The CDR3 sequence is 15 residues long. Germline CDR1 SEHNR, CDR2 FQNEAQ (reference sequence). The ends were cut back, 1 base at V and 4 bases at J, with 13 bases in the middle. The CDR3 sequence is CASSLEDRDITEAFF. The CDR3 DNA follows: TGTGCCAGCAGCTTAGAGGACCGGGATATCACTGAAGCTTTCTTT. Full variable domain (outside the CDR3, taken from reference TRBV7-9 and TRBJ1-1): DTGVSQNPRHKITKRGQNVTFRCDPISEHNRLYWYRQTLGQGPEFLTYFQNEAQLEKSRLLSDRFSAERPKGSFSTLEIQRTEQGDSAMYLCASSLEDRDITEAFFGQGTRLTVV.

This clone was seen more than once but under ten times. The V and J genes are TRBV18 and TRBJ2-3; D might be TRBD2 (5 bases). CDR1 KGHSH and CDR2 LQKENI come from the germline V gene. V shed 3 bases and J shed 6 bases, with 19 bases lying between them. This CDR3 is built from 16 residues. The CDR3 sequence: CASSPPPDWRPDTQYF. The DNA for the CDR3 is TGTGCCAGCTCACCTCCGCCGGACTGGCGTCCGGATACGCAGTATTTT.

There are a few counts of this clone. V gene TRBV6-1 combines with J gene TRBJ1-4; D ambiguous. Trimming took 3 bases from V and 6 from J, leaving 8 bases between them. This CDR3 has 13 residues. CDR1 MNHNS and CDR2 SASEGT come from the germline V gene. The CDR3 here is CASSETTHEKLFF. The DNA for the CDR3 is TGTGCCAGCAGTGAGACCACTCATGAAAAACTGTTTTTT.